This is a list of T cell receptor beta chains from one sample in a study of blood T cells in healthy people across ages. TCRdb itself ran the 5' RACE reads through MiXCR, one entry per CDR3 protein. This sample has around 1,000,000 distinct CDR3 sequences; around 27% occur once, and the top ten carry around 0.75%. This sample was shared with a second study, whose subject was T cells of mothers and their children.

The specimen was blood. All receptors derive from a girl aged 2 to 10 in good health. The CDR3 runs from the conserved cysteine through the conserved F or W. The order of the fields is J gene, D gene, V gene, clone size, CDR3 protein, CDR3 DNA. A D gene is named only where the DNA matches it firmly. The size of a clone is reported for some rows only, either as once, few or many, or as a class for expanded clones.

TRBJ2-3	TRBD1	TRBV11-3	few	CASSLGQGFTDTQYF	TGTGCCAGCAGCCTCGGACAGGGATTCACAGATACGCAGTATTTT
TRBJ2-2	NA	TRBV24-1	NA	CATRDYTGELFF	TGTGCCACCAGGGATTACACCGGGGAGCTGTTTTTT
TRBJ1-5	NA	TRBV9	NA	CASSVEGTGNQPQHF	TGTGCCAGCAGCGTGGAGGGAACGGGCAATCAGCCCCAGCATTTT
TRBJ2-3	TRBD1	TRBV10-1	NA	CASSEGQGHTDTQYF	TGCGCCAGCAGTGAGGGACAGGGACACACAGATACGCAGTATTTT
TRBJ2-3	TRBD2	TRBV28	once	CASSPLLTSVTDTQYF	TGTGCCAGCAGTCCCCTCTTGACTAGCGTAACAGATACGCAGTATTTT
TRBJ2-1	NA	TRBV5-1	NA	CASSLEANEHFF	TGCGCCAGCAGCTTGGAGGCCAATGAGCATTTCTTC
TRBJ2-7	TRBD2	TRBV14	NA	CASSQEGGGLENEQYF	TGTGCCAGCAGCCAAGAGGGAGGGGGACTAGAGAACGAGCAGTACTTC
TRBJ2-5	TRBD2	TRBV6-1	few	CASSSGLAGGARETQYF	TGTGCCAGCAGCTCCGGACTAGCGGGGGGAGCTAGGGAGACCCAGTACTTC
TRBJ2-2	NA	TRBV12-3/TRBV12-4	NA	CASRASSYTGELFF	TGTGCCAGCAGGGCCAGCAGTTATACCGGGGAGCTGTTTTTT
TRBJ2-4	NA	TRBV4-1	NA	CASSQALTLAKNIQYF	TGCGCCAGCAGCCAAGCCCTGACCCTAGCCAAAAACATTCAGTACTTC
TRBJ2-2	NA	TRBV9	NA	CASSGREYTGELFF	TGTGCCAGCAGCGGCCGGGAGTACACCGGGGAGCTGTTTTTT
TRBJ2-2	TRBD2	TRBV5-1	few	CASSWRLAGETGELFF	TGCGCCAGCAGCTGGCGACTAGCGGGAGAGACCGGGGAGCTGTTTTTT
TRBJ1-4	NA	TRBV7-2	NA	CASSHRSLNEKLFF	TGTGCCAGCAGCCACAGGAGCCTAAATGAAAAACTGTTTTTT
TRBJ2-3	TRBD2	TRBV15	NA	CATSSQLAGEVDTQYF	TGTGCCACCAGCAGCCAACTAGCGGGAGAGGTAGATACGCAGTATTTT
TRBJ1-1	TRBD1	TRBV29-1	NA	CSVLTGYNTEAFF	TGCAGCGTCTTGACAGGGTACAACACTGAAGCTTTCTTT
TRBJ2-1	NA	TRBV29-1	NA	CSAAYRVNEQFF	TGCAGCGCCGCGTACAGGGTGAATGAGCAGTTCTTC
TRBJ2-3	NA	TRBV7-2	many	CASSLQGGTDTQYF	TGTGCCAGCAGCTTACAGGGCGGAACAGATACGCAGTATTTT
TRBJ2-3	NA	TRBV10-3	NA	CAIRSGPPPDTQYF	TGTGCCATCAGATCAGGGCCACCACCAGATACGCAGTATTTT
TRBJ1-2	NA	TRBV28	few	CASSLVGGGYTF	TGTGCCAGCAGTTTAGTAGGGGGTGGCTACACCTTC
TRBJ1-1	NA	TRBV20-1	few	CSASLQEDTEAFF	TGCAGTGCTAGCCTACAGGAGGATACTGAAGCTTTCTTT
TRBJ1-2	TRBD1	TRBV29-1	few	CSAGNRDREGYTF	TGCAGCGCCGGGAACCGGGACAGGGAGGGCTACACCTTC
TRBJ1-4	NA	TRBV7-9	NA	CASSLPGPSNEKLFF	TGTGCCAGCAGCTTACCCGGGCCGTCTAATGAAAAACTGTTTTTT